This T cell receptor (beta chain) comes out of a study of blood T cell repertoires in COVID-19. About the research overall: The study drew acute and convalescent COVID-19 samples from the United States, Italy and Spain. PBMCs, B-cell-depleted T cells, or T cells were the source of the cDNA or gDNA that made up the material.

Generated by immunoSEQ multiplex PCR, the TCRdb table keeps only in-frame clones and is missing some. The table has around 250,000 clones, around 80% seen once. The germline V gene encodes CDR1 MGHRA and CDR2 YSYEKL. The CDR3 length is 15 residues. The V end was cut by 1 base, the J end by 1 base, with 10 bases between. This chain uses TRBV4-1 with TRBJ2-5; unclear D gene. The sequencing sample was made of PBMCs or T cells enriched from blood (not recorded which). This clonotype was sampled from a man between 25 and 39 years old with acute COVID-19. In DNA form, the CDR3 reads TGCGCCAGCAGCCAAGGTGCGGCTACCCAAGAGACCCAGTACTTC. Amino acids: CASSQGAATQETQYF.